This entry lists 6 T cell receptor beta chains sequenced from one sample in a study of T cells after yellow fever vaccination. A single record per CDR3 protein comes from TCRdb applying MiXCR to the 5' RACE reads. The sample includes under 550,000 distinct CDR3 sequences, 20% to 25% seen only once; the top ten take about 16%. Sequencing was performed on PBMCs, taken less than 25 days after the first yellow fever vaccination. Receptors originate from a man between 18 and 29 years old who received the YFV17D yellow fever vaccine.

V is TRBV3-1 and J is TRBJ2-2; D gene unclear. This CDR3 comprises 15 residues. CDR1 is LGHDT, CDR2 YNNKEL, per germline (reference sequence). V shed 1 base and J shed 6 bases, with 12 bases lying between them. The CDR3, as DNA: TGTGCCAGCAGCCAAGGTATTACCTTGGCCGGGGAGCTGTTTTTT. This sequence encodes CASSQGITLAGELFF.

This clonotype came up a few times. This chain uses TRBV3-1 with TRBJ2-3; D unresolved. The germline CDR1 and CDR2 sequences are LGHDT and YNNKEL (reference sequence). The CDR3 is made up of 17 amino acids. Between the trimmed V and J ends, which lost 1 base and 0 bases, there was a span of 14 bases. CDR3 region: CASSQATELRSTDTQYF. As DNA, the CDR3 is TGTGCCAGCAGCCAAGCAACCGAATTAAGGAGCACAGATACGCAGTATTTT.

This clonotype was seen repeatedly, ten times or more. V gene TRBV7-9 combines with J gene TRBJ2-5; D may be TRBD1 or TRBD2 (5 bases each). The CDR3 covers 13 residues. Germline V gene lookup returns CDR1 SEHNR and CDR2 FQNEAQ (reference sequence). Trimming removed 5 bases from V and 3 bases from J, with 10 bases in between. The CDR3 region has the DNA TGTGCCAGCAGCCGGGACGTAGAAGAGACCCAGTACTTC. It specifies CASSRDVEETQYF.

This clonotype was observed a few times. The chain uses TRBV19 and TRBJ2-7, with D possibly being TRBD2 (7 bases). Germline V gene sequence: CDR1 LNHDA, CDR2 SQIVND (reference sequence). V lost 4 bases to trimming and J lost 3 bases, with 13 bases between them. The CDR3 has 14 residues. The CDR3 protein is CASSKGGAFYEQYF. The CDR3 DNA reads as TGTGCCAGTAGTAAGGGGGGGGCGTTCTACGAGCAGTACTTC.

The J gene is TRBJ2-3, the V gene TRBV3-1, with D maybe TRBD2 (6 bases). The V gene lost 1 base and the J gene lost 0 bases, with 23 bases spanning the gap. The V gene's germline CDR1 is LGHDT and CDR2 YNNKEL (reference sequence). This CDR3 spans 20 amino acids. For the CDR3, the DNA is TGTGCCAGCAGCCAAGGGTATTCGGCGGGGCGATCCGCTAGCACAGATACGCAGTATTTT. It specifies CASSQGYSAGRSASTDTQYF.

The rearrangement uses TRBV12-3 or TRBV12-4 and TRBJ1-3, with D tentatively TRBD1 (5 bases). The CDR3 has 18 amino acids. V lost 2 bases, J lost 0 bases, and 17 bases lay in between. CDR3 nucleotides: TGTGCCAGCAGTTTAAGCAGGGCCTCCATACCCTCTGGAAACACCATATATTTT. As protein: CASSLSRASIPSGNTIYF.